Listed below are T cell receptor beta chains from one sample, sequenced in a study of shared clonotypes between healthy human individuals. Some clones are missing from TCRdb's copy, which holds only in-frame ones; the method was immunoSEQ multiplex PCR. The sample lists roughly 2.6 million clones, just over 90% occurring once. Sequenced: naive CD4+ T cells sorted from blood. The receptors come from a man between 18 and 35 years old in good health. The CDR3 runs from the conserved cysteine through the conserved F or W. Fields, in order: J gene, clone size, V gene, D gene, CDR3 protein, CDR3 DNA. The D gene is left open where the match is weak. Only some rows state a clone size, as once, few, many or a class for expanded clones.

j_gene: TRBJ2-5; abundance: -; v_gene: TRBV14; d_gene: -; CDR3aa: CASSPGRETQYF; CDR3nt: TGTGCCAGCAGCCCAGGAAGGGAGACCCAGTACTTC
j_gene: TRBJ2-4; abundance: -; v_gene: TRBV7-2; d_gene: TRBD1; CDR3aa: CASSSRDRELAKNIQYF; CDR3nt: TGTGCCAGCAGCTCCCGGGACAGGGAACTAGCCAAAAACATTCAGTACTTC
j_gene: TRBJ2-3; abundance: -; v_gene: TRBV25-1; d_gene: TRBD2; CDR3aa: CASSEVPAGAPF; CDR3nt: TGTGCCAGCAGTGAAGTTCCAGCGGGGGCCCCTTTT
j_gene: TRBJ2-2; abundance: -; v_gene: TRBV30; d_gene: TRBD1; CDR3aa: CAWSALGTVNTGELFF; CDR3nt: TGTGCCTGGAGCGCGCTCGGGACAGTAAACACCGGGGAGCTGTTTTTT
j_gene: TRBJ2-5; abundance: -; v_gene: TRBV9; d_gene: TRBD2; CDR3aa: CASSVGVAGGRETQYF; CDR3nt: TGTGCCAGCAGCGTAGGGGTAGCGGGAGGGAGAGAGACCCAGTACTTC
j_gene: TRBJ1-6; abundance: -; v_gene: TRBV28; d_gene: TRBD1; CDR3aa: CASRRQGALYNSPLHF; CDR3nt: TGTGCCAGCAGAAGACAGGGGGCCCTCTATAATTCACCCCTCCACTTT
j_gene: TRBJ2-1; abundance: -; v_gene: TRBV5-1; d_gene: -; CDR3aa: CASSSEYEQFF; CDR3nt: TGCGCCAGCAGCTCCGAATATGAGCAGTTCTTC
j_gene: TRBJ2-1; abundance: -; v_gene: TRBV20-1; d_gene: -; CDR3aa: CSAIYHEQFF; CDR3nt: TGCAGTGCTATTTACCATGAGCAGTTCTTC
j_gene: TRBJ2-3; abundance: once; v_gene: TRBV30; d_gene: TRBD2; CDR3aa: CAWGGDSTDTQYF; CDR3nt: TGTGCCTGGGGGGGGGATAGCACAGATACGCAGTATTTT
j_gene: TRBJ1-1; abundance: -; v_gene: TRBV28; d_gene: -; CDR3aa: CASKRGTEAFF; CDR3nt: TGTGCCAGCAAGAGGGGCACTGAAGCTTTCTTT